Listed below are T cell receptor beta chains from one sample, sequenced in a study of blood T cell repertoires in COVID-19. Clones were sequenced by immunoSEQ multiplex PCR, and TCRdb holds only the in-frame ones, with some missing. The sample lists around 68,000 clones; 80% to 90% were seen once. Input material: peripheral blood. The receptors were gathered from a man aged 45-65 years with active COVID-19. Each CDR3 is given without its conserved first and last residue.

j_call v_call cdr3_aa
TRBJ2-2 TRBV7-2 ASSSGDSYTGELF
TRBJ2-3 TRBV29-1 SASRRVGLAGGSDTQY
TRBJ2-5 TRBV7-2 ASSLFSSTQETQY
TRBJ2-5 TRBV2 ASSSERTRGGRETQY
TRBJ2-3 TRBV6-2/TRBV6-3 ASSRRGGVGTDTQY
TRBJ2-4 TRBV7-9 ASSLFGQAENIQY
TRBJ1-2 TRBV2 ASRGTESSYGYT
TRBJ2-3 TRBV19 ASSSGTSGSTDTQY
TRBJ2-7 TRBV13 ASSSLGQPYYEQY
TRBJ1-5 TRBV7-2 ASSIRQGAGQPQH
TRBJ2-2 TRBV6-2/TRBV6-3 ASSSLDRGNTGELF
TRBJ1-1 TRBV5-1 ASSARQEGANTEAF
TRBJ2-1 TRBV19 ASSIARGQGGEQF
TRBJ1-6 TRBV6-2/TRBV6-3 ASSSTGDTSPPLH
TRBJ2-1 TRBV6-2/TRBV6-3 ASSYRQGAPYNEQF
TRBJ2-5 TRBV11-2 ASSLGQGMETQY
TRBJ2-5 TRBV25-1 ASSDVDGGAEKTQY
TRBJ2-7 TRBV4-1 ASSGDRGYEQY
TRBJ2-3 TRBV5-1 ASSAGTSGTDTQY
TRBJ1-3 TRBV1 TSSQGDSLVGNTIY
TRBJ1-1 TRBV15 ATSRASARTEAF
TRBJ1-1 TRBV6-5 ASSLTGENTEAF
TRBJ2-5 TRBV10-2 ASRSGTSEQETQY
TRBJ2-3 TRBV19 ASSLGQGTDTQY
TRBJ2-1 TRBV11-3 ASSLDSNPYNEQF
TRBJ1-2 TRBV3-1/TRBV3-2 ASSLLGGQGLNYGYT
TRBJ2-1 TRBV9 ASSVLAGALRDNEQF
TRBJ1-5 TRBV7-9 ASSYGQSNQPQH
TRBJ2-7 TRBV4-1 ASSHTTGTYEQY
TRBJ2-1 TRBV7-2 ASSQRQGRYEQF
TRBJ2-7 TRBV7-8 ASSPHPSLRGGYEQY
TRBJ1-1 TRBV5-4 ASSLDSVEAF
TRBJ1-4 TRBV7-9 ASSSRLVTTNEKLF
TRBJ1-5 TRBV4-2 ASSQESTFVQPQH
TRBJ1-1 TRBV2 ASLAGPNTEAF
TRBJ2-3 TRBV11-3 ASSLAAGGTDTQY